The present T cell receptor (beta chain) was sequenced within a study of a mutant IDH1 vaccine in newly diagnosed glioma. At the level of the study: Antecedent treatment encompassed radiotherapy, temozolomide, or their combination; the majority received both.

The time point denotes: baseline, week 1 (first vaccination visit). The treatment denotes: pre-vaccination baseline after standard-of-care therapy. Each tumor in the donors was a new WHO grade 3 or 4 astrocytoma, IDH1-mutant and ATRX-lost. In the case of this clone: Its antigen is unidentified.

Profiled with immunoSEQ multiplex PCR; TCRdb holds only in-frame clones, not every one. The sample shows about 51,000 clones, roughly 80% of them seen only once. The CDR3 sequence is 15 residues long. Germline V gene lookup returns CDR1 SGHRS and CDR2 YFSETQ. Trimming pared 0 bases from V and 3 bases from J, leaving 10 bases between. Study-level points and caveats: Altogether, 93.3% of patients exhibited vaccine-induced immune responses.

The rearrangement joins TRBV5-1 to TRBJ1-5; no clear D. The sequence derives from a woman aged 40 to 50 with glioma. The source material was PBMCs, sampled from a glioma patient treated with radiotherapy, temozolomide or both. CDR3 residues: CASSLGTGYNQPQHF. Written as DNA, the CDR3 is TGCGCCAGCAGCTTGGGCACTGGCTACAATCAGCCCCAGCATTTT.